This T cell receptor beta chain appears in the sequencing data of a study of shared clonotypes between healthy human individuals. In the study overall: Plates per donor: three CD4 naive, three CD4 memory, two CD8 naive, one CD8 memory.

Findings and caveats of the study: Donor scarcity curtailed the genetic and exposure-history diversity represented herein. Relative to clonotypes present in all four donors, those not shared had lower generation probabilities. In several donors, around 4.5% of naive CD4 clonotypes appeared in common.

Sequencing used immunoSEQ multiplex PCR; TCRdb keeps in-frame clones, though not all of them. The table shows approximately 600,000 clones, with roughly 95% occurring only once. The naive CD8 population came from CD45RO-negative cells selected for CCR7, without terminally differentiated effector memory CD45RA+ cells. Germline loops: CDR1 MDHEN, CDR2 SYDVKM. The CDR3 extends over 17 amino acids. J lost 4 bases, V lost 5 bases, and 14 bases had no gene match. Regarding this clone: Its target is unknown.

The sequencing input was naive CD8+ T cells sorted from blood. The chain employs TRBV28 and TRBJ2-3, with 8 bases aligning to TRBD2. This TCR derives from a woman in her 30s in good health. The CDR3 region has the DNA TGTGCCAGCAGTCCCTTAGTTGCGGGAGGTCTGGCAGATACGCAGTATTTT. Protein sequence: CASSPLVAGGLADTQYF.